The source of this TCR beta chain is a study of blood T cells in healthy people across ages. Samples each yielded at least 5.5 micrograms of total RNA. CDR1 SNHLY and CDR2 FYNNEI come from the germline V gene. With V trimmed by 3 bases and J by 10 bases, 7 bases remained unmatched. The CDR3 consists of 14 residues. The second PCR ran about 6 to 12 cycles with a sample-barcoded 5' primer and J-beta primers. TCRdb called the 5' RACE reads again in MiXCR, with one record for every CDR3 protein. The profile shows around 690,000 distinct CDR3 sequences, 58% of them singletons. V gene TRBV2 combines with J gene TRBJ1-4; 8 positions agree with TRBD1. The source is a man in his fifties or sixties in good health. Material for sequencing was blood. In nucleotides, the CDR3 is TGTGCCAGCAGTGAGGGACAGGTGTTGGGAAAACTGTTTTTT. This translates into CASSEGQVLGKLFF.